This is a list of T cell receptor beta chains from one sample in a study of T-cell reconstitution after alpha-beta-depleted transplantation in children. TCRdb re-analysed the PCR reads in MiXCR, keeping a single row per CDR3 protein. The table lists roughly 590,000 distinct CDR3 sequences, approximately 15% of them singletons. Source: PBMCs from the stem cell graft donor, taken from the stem cell graft. Receptors originate from a human donor who donated a stem cell graft to a child with acute myeloid leukemia. CDR3s include the opening cysteine and the closing phenylalanine or tryptophan. The D gene is left open where the match is weak. Size tells how often a clone was seen (once, few, many) or the class of an expanded clone, and some rows leave it out.

J gene	V gene	clone size	D gene	CDR3 DNA	CDR3 protein
TRBJ1-2	TRBV11-2	NA	NA	TGTGCCAGCAGCTCGGATAGTCTCTATGGCTACACCTTC	CASSSDSLYGYTF
TRBJ2-1	TRBV29-1	few	NA	TGCAGCGTTGAATCACTCTACAATGAGCAGTTCTTC	CSVESLYNEQFF
TRBJ2-7	TRBV7-2	many	NA	TGTGCCAGCAGCCTACAGGGCTTAGGGGCCTACGAGCAGTACTTC	CASSLQGLGAYEQYF
TRBJ1-1	TRBV20-1	NA	NA	TGCAGTGCTAATATCTGGGGCAAGAACACTGAAGCTTTCTTT	CSANIWGKNTEAFF
TRBJ2-7	TRBV7-2	NA	TRBD2	TGTGCCAGCAGCTCGGGACTAGCGACGAGCTCCTACGAGCAGTACTTC	CASSSGLATSSYEQYF
TRBJ2-7	TRBV29-1	few	NA	TGCAGCGTTTCCAAGGTTGAGGACTCCTACGAGCAGTACTTC	CSVSKVEDSYEQYF
TRBJ2-5	TRBV29-1	many	TRBD1	TGCAGCGAAGGGACAGGCCGAGAGACCCAGTACTTC	CSEGTGRETQYF
TRBJ1-3	TRBV12-3/TRBV12-4	NA	NA	TGTGCCAGCAGTTTTAAACGTCTGAGCTCTGGAAACACCATATATTTT	CASSFKRLSSGNTIYF
TRBJ2-2	TRBV27	NA	NA	TGTGCCAGCAGTCCTCAGGGCTACGGGGAGCTGTTTTTT	CASSPQGYGELFF
TRBJ2-2	TRBV5-1	NA	NA	TGCGCCAGCAAGGGTACCGGGGAGCTGTTTTTT	CASKGTGELFF
TRBJ1-2	TRBV29-1	many	NA	TGCAGCGTTGAATGGGTCGGGGATAACTATGGCTACACCTTC	CSVEWVGDNYGYTF
TRBJ2-1	TRBV6-2/TRBV6-3	NA	NA	TGTGCCAGCAGTTACTCGACAAGCCCCTACAATGAGCAGTTCTTC	CASSYSTSPYNEQFF
TRBJ1-1	TRBV21-1	few	NA	TGTGCCAGCAGCGCTAGGCCGGCTCCCTCTGAAGCTTTCTTT	CASSARPAPSEAFF
TRBJ2-1	TRBV12-3/TRBV12-4	once	TRBD2	TGTGCCAGCAGCCCTGGGGGACTAGAGGGGGTTGAGCAGTTCTTC	CASSPGGLEGVEQFF
TRBJ2-1	TRBV5-1	many	NA	TGCGCCAGCAGCTTGGGGGCCGCTGGGAATGAGCAGTTCTTC	CASSLGAAGNEQFF
TRBJ1-1	TRBV4-3	many	NA	TGCGCCAGCAGTGGAGGGGTGGGAGCTGAAGCTTTCTTT	CASSGGVGAEAFF
TRBJ2-1	TRBV7-9	NA	NA	TGTGCCAGCAGCTTCTCCGTTATTCTGGTCTTC	CASSFSVILVF
TRBJ2-3	TRBV20-1	many	NA	TGCAGTGCTAGAGACGGAAGCACAGATATGCAGTATTTT	CSARDGSTDMQYF
TRBJ2-5	TRBV20-1	NA	TRBD1	TGCAGTGCTAGTAGAATAGGGGGCGATGCCGAGACCCAGTACTTC	CSASRIGGDAETQYF
TRBJ2-7	TRBV30	NA	NA	TGTGCCTGGAGTGTAATTTACGGGGGCCCCCACCGCTCCTACGAGCAGTACTTC	CAWSVIYGGPHRSYEQYF
TRBJ2-1	TRBV20-1	NA	NA	TGCAGTGCTAGAGATCAGAGGCCTCTATACAATGAGCAGTTCTTC	CSARDQRPLYNEQFF
TRBJ2-1	TRBV29-1	many	NA	TGCAGCGTTGAGTGGGGGGACGGTGAGCAGTTCTTC	CSVEWGDGEQFF
TRBJ2-4	TRBV20-1	many	NA	TGCAGTGCTAGAGGGGCAAACATTCAGTACTTC	CSARGANIQYF
TRBJ2-3	TRBV7-9	NA	NA	TGTGCCAGCAGCTCGGCGGGGATCTCCACAGATACGCAGTATTTT	CASSSAGISTDTQYF